This TCR beta chain was found in a study of T cells in Graves' hyperthyroidism and ophthalmopathy. The study's findings and limits: Ophthalmopathy was model-predicted a median around 6.1 months pre-onset. Ophthalmopathy was told apart from stable hyperthyroidism by a 13 V-J model.

Exclusions: uncontrolled infection, other autoimmune disease, pregnancy, lactation. Diagnoses used clinical symptoms, serum thyroxine and TRAb, thyroid ultrasound and orbital computed tomography. Germline CDR1 LNHDA, CDR2 SQIVND (reference sequence). The CDR3 has 15 amino acids. Trimming cost V 4 bases and J 4 bases, with 13 bases left between them. Amplification of TCR beta CDR3 regions used RNA as the template. Researchers ran a first-round RT-PCR on the TCR CDR3 using the HTBI primer set. TCRdb analysed the multiplex PCR reads with MiXCR anew, one entry per CDR3 protein. This table holds 550,000 to 700,000 distinct CDR3 sequences, 46% found once. A note on this clonotype: What it binds is not known.

What was sequenced was peripheral blood or thyroid tissue (not recorded which). This TCR was recovered from an adult woman with Graves' disease, either hyperthyroidism or ophthalmopathy (not recorded which). V and J are TRBV19 and TRBJ2-2, with TRBD1 as a possible D gene (5 bases). CDR3 in DNA: TGTGCCAGTAGTACCATACAGGTGGCCACCGGGGAGCTGTTTTTT. It is translated as CASSTIQVATGELFF.